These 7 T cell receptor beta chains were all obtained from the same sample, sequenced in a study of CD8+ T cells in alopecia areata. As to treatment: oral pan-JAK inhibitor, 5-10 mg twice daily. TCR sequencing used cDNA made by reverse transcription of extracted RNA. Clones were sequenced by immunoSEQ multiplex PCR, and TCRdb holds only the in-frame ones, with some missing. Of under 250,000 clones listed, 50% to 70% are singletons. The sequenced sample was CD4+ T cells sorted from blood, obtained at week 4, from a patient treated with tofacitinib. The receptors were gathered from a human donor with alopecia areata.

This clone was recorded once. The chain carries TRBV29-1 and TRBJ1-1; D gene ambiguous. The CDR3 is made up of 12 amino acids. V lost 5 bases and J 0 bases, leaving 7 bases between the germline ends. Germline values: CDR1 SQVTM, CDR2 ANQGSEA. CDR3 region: CSVSQMNTEAFF. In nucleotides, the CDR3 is TGCAGCGTTTCACAGATGAACACTGAAGCTTTCTTT.

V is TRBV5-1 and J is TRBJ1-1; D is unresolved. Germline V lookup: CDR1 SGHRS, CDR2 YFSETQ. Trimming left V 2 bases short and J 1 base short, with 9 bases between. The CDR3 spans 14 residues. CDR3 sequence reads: CASSFEGTNTEAFF. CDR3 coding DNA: TGCGCCAGCAGCTTTGAGGGAACGAACACTGAAGCTTTCTTT.

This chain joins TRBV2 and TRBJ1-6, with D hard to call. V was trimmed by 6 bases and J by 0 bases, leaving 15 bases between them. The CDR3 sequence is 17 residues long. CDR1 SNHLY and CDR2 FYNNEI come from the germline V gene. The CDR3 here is CASRAEPFSSYNSPLHF. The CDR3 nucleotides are TGTGCCAGCAGGGCGGAACCATTCAGCTCCTATAATTCACCCCTCCACTTT. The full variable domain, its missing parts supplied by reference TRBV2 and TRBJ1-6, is EPEVTQTPSHQVTQMGQEVILRCVPISNHLYFYWYRQILGQKVEFLVSFYNNEISEKSEIFDDQFSVERPDGSNFTLKIRSTKLEDSAMYFCASRAEPFSSYNSPLHFGNGTRLTVT.

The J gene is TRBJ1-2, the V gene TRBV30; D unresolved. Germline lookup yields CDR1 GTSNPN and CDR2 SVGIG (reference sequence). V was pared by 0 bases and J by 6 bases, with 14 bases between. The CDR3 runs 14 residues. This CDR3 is CAWSVPEQTNGYTF. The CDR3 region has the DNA TGTGCCTGGAGTGTACCAGAACAAACTAATGGCTACACCTTC.

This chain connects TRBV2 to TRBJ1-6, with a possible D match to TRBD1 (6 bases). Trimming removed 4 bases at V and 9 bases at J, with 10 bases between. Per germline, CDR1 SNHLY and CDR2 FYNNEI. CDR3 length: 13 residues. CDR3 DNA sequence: TGTGCCAGCAGTGTAGGGGGTGTTTCACCCCTCCACTTT. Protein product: CASSVGGVSPLHF.

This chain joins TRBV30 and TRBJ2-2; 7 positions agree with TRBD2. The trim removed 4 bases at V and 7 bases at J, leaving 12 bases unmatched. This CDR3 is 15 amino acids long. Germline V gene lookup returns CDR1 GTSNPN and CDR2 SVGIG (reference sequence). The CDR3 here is CAWKEAGREGGELFF. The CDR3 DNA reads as TGTGCCTGGAAGGAGGCAGGGAGGGAAGGCGGGGAGCTGTTTTTT.

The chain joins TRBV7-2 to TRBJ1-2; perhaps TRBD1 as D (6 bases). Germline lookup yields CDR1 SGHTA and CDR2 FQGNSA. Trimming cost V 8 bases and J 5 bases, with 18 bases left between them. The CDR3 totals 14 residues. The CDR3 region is CASGRRTDLYGYTF. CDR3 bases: TGTGCCAGCGGCCGCCGGACAGACCTATATGGCTACACCTTC. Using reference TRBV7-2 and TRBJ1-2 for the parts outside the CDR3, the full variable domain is GAGVSQSPSNKVTEKGKDVELRCDPISGHTALYWYRQSLGQGLEFLIYFQGNSAPDKSGLPSDRFSAERTGGSVSTLTIQRTQQEDSAVYLCASGRRTDLYGYTFGSGTRLTVV.